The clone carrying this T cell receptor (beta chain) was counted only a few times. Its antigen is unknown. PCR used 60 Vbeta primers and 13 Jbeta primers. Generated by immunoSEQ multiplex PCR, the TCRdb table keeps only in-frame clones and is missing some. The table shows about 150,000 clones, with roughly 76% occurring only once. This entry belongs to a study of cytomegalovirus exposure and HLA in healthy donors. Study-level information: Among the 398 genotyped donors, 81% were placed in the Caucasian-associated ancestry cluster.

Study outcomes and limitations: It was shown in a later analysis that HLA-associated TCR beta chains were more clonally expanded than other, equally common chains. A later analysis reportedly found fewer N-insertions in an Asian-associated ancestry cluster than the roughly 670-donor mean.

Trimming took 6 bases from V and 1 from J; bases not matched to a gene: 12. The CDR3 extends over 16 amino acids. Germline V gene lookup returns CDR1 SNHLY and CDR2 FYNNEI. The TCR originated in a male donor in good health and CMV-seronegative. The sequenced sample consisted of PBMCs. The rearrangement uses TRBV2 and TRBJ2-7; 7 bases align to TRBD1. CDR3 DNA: TGTGCCAGCAGCTCCAAGGTACAGGGGTTTTCCTACGAGCAGTACTTC. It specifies CASSSKVQGFSYEQYF.